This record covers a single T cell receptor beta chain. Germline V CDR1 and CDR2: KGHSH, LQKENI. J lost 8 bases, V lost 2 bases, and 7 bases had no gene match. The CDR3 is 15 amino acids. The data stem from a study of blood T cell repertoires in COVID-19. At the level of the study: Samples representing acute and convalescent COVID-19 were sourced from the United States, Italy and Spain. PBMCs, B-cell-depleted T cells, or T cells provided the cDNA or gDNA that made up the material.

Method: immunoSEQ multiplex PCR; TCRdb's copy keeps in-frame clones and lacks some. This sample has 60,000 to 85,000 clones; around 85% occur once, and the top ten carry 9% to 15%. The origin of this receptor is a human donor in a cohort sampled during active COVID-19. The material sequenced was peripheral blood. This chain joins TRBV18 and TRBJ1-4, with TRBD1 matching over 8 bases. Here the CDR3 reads CASSPKGQAQEKLFF. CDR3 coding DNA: TGTGCCAGCTCACCAAAGGGACAGGCACAGGAAAAACTGTTTTTT.